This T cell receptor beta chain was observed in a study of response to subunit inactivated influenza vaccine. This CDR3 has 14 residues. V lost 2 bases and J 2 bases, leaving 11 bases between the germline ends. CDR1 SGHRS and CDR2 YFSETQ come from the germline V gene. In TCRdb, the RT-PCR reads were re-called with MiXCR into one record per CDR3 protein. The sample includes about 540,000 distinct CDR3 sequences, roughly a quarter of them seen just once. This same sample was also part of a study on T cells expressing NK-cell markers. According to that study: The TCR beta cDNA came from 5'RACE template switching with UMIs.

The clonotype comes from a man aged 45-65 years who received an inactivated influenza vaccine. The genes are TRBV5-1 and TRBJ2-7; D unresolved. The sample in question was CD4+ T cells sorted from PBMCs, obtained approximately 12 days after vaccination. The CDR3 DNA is TGCGCCAGCAGCTTAGAGGCGCACCCCTACGAGCAGTACTTC. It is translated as CASSLEAHPYEQYF.